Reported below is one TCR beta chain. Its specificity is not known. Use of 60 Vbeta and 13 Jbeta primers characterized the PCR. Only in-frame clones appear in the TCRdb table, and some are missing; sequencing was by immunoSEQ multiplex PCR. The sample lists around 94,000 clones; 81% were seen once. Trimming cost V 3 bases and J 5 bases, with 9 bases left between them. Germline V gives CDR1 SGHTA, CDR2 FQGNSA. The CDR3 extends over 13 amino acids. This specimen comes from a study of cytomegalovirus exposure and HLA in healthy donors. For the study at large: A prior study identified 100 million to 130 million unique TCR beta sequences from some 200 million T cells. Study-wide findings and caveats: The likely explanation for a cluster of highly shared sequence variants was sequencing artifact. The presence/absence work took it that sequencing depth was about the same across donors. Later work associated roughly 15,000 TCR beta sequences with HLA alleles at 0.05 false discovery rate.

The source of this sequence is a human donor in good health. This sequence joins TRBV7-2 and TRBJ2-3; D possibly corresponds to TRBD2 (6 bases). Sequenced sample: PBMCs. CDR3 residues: CASSLWREDTQYF. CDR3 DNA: TGTGCCAGCAGCTTGTGGAGGGAAGATACGCAGTATTTT.